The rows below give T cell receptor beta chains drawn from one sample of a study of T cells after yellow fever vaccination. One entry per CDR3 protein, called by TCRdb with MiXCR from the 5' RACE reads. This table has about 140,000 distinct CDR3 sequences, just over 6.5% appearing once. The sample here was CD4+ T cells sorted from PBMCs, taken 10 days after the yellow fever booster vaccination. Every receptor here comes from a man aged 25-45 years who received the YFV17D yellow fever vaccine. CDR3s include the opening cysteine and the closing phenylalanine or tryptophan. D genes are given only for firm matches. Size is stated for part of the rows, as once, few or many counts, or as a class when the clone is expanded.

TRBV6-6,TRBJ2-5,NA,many,TGTGCCAGCAGTGGCTTGGAGACCCAGTACTTC,CASSGLETQYF
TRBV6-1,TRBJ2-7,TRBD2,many,TGTGCCAGCAGTGGGGCTAGCGGGTTCTCCTACGAGCAGTACTTC,CASSGASGFSYEQYF
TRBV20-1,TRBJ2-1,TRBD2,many,TGCAGTGCCTTTGGGACTAGCAGAAACAATGAGCAGTTCTTC,CSAFGTSRNNEQFF
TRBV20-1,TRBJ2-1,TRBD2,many,TGCAGTGCTAGAGTGAGAACTAGCGGAAGATACAATGAGCAGTTCTTC,CSARVRTSGRYNEQFF
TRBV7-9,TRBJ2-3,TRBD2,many,TGTGCCAGCAGCCCATATCCGGGACTAGCCCCAGATACGCAGTATTTT,CASSPYPGLAPDTQYF
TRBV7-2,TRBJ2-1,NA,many,TGTGCCAGCAGCCCGCCCGGGAGTCGGTCCTACAATGAGCAGTTCTTC,CASSPPGSRSYNEQFF
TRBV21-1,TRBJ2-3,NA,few,TGTGCCAGCAGCACTACTAGTGATACGCAGTATTTT,CASSTTSDTQYF
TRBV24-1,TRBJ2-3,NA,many,TGTGCCACCAGTGACGATAGCGGACGGTCCGATACGCAGTATTTT,CATSDDSGRSDTQYF
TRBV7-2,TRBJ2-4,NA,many,TGTGCCAGCAGCTTAATGGTAAACATTCAGTACTTC,CASSLMVNIQYF
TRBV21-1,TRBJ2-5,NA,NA,TGTGCCAGCAGAAAGGGACTAGAGAGTCCGGGGGAGACCCAGTACTTC,CASRKGLESPGETQYF
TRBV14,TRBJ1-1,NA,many,TGTGCCAGCAGCCTCCAGACCGGACTAAGGCTCATGAACACTGAAGCTTTCTTT,CASSLQTGLRLMNTEAFF
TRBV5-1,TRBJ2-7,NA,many,TGCGCCAGCAGCTTGGCAGGCGGGCAGACCTACGAGCAGTACTTC,CASSLAGGQTYEQYF
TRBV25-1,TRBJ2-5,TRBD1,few,TGTGCCAGCAGCGCGGACAGGGGGCGAGAGACCCAGTACTTC,CASSADRGRETQYF
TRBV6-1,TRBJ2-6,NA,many,TGTGCCAGCAGCCCGCCTTGGGGTGCGGAAATCTCTGGGGCCAACGTCCTGACTTTC,CASSPPWGAEISGANVLTF
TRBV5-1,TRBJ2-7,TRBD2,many,TGCGCCAGCAGCTTGTACGGCTCTAGCGGGAAATCCTACGAGCAGTACTTC,CASSLYGSSGKSYEQYF
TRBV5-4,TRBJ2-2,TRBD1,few,TGTGCCAGCAGCTTGGGGGGACAGGGCTTAAGAACCGGGGAGCTGTTTTTT,CASSLGGQGLRTGELFF
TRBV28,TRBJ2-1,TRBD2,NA,TGTGCCAGCAGTGTACCGGGACTAGCCGGCGATGAGCAGTTCTTC,CASSVPGLAGDEQFF
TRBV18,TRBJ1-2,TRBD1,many,TGTGCCAGCTCACCCTCCACAGGGGTGAGCTATGGCTACACCTTC,CASSPSTGVSYGYTF
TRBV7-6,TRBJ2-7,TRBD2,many,TGTGCCAGCAGCCCCCGACTAGCGGGAGAGGGGGAGCAGTACTTC,CASSPRLAGEGEQYF
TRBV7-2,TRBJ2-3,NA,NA,TGTGCCAGTAAATGGAGTCCCCCTCGCACAGATACGCAGTATTTT,CASKWSPPRTDTQYF
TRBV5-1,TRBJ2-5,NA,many,TGCGCCAGCAGCTCGACTAGTCAGGAGACCCAGTACTTC,CASSSTSQETQYF
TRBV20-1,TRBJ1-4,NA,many,TGCAGTGCCCCAACAGGGTCGTCTAATGAAAAACTGTTTTTT,CSAPTGSSNEKLFF
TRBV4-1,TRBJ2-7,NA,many,TGCGCCAGCAGCCTAAGTCCAGGGGAACGGTACGAGCAGTACTTC,CASSLSPGERYEQYF
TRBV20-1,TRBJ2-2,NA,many,TGCAGTGGGACCTCGGGTACAGGAGCGAACACCGGGGAGCTGTTTTTT,CSGTSGTGANTGELFF
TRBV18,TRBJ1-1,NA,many,TGTGCCAGCTCACCACCACCCCTAGGTGGGAACACTGAAGCTTTCTTT,CASSPPPLGGNTEAFF
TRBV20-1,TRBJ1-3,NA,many,TGCAGTGCTAGAGATCCGGTTGGCTCTGGAAACACCATATATTTT,CSARDPVGSGNTIYF
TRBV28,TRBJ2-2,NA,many,TGTGCCAGCACCCCGGGACAAAACACCGGGGAGCTGTTTTTT,CASTPGQNTGELFF
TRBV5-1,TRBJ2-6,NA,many,TGCGCCAGCAGCTTGGCCGGGGTCTCTGGGGCCAACGTCCTGACTTTC,CASSLAGVSGANVLTF
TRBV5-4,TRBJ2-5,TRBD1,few,TGTGCCAGCAGCTCGGACAGGGGGCAAGAGACCCAGTACTTC,CASSSDRGQETQYF
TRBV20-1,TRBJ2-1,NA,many,TGCAGTGCTAGAGATGGAACTAGAGTAGGCTCCTACAATGAGCAGTTCTTC,CSARDGTRVGSYNEQFF
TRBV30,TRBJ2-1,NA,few,TGTGCCTGGAGTGTGGGTCTTCTTAGTGAGCAGTTCTTC,CAWSVGLLSEQFF
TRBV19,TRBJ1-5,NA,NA,TGTGCCGGCCCTACGGGGGGAGGGGGCAATCAGCCCCAGCATTTT,CAGPTGGGGNQPQHF
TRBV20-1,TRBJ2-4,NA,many,TGCAGTGCTAGAGCGGGCACAAGTCAGTACTTC,CSARAGTSQYF
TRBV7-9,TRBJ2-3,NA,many,TGTGCCAGCAGCCCGGGTGGGGCGACAGATACGCAGTATTTT,CASSPGGATDTQYF
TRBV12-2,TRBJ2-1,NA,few,TGTGCAAGCCCCACTAGCGGGAGGGCGAAGAATGAGCAGTTCTTC,CASPTSGRAKNEQFF
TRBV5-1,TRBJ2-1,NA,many,TGCGCCAGCAGCCTCCAGCGGAGCTCCTACAATGAGCAGTTCTTC,CASSLQRSSYNEQFF
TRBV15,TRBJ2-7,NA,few,TGTGCCACCAGCAGTAGACCGTCCTCGGAGCAGTACTTC,CATSSRPSSEQYF
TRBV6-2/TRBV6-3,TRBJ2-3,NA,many,TGTGCCAGCACCGACATTTCCAGCGGGCTCGTCGATACGCAGTATTTT,CASTDISSGLVDTQYF
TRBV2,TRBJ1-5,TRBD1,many,TGTGCCAGCAGGGGACAGGGTATCAGCAATCAGCCCCAGCATTTT,CASRGQGISNQPQHF
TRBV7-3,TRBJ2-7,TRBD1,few,TGTGCCAGCAGCTTAACGGGACAGGGACTCTACGAGCAGTACTTC,CASSLTGQGLYEQYF
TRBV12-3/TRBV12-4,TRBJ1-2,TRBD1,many,TGTGCCAGCAGCAGGGGGCTGGGCTACACCTTC,CASSRGLGYTF
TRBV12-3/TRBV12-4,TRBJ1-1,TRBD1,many,TGTGCCAGCAGAACTGATTGGGACAGGGGGCCTGCTGAAGCTTTCTTT,CASRTDWDRGPAEAFF
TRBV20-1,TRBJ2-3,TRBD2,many,TGCAGTGCTAGGGGACTAGCGGGAGCAGATACGCAGTATTTT,CSARGLAGADTQYF
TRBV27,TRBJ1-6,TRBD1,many,TGTGCCAGCAGGGGACAGAGGAATTCACCCCTCCACTTT,CASRGQRNSPLHF
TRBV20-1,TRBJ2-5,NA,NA,TGCAGTGCTCCGAGGGGTTCCTGGGAGACCCAGTACTTC,CSAPRGSWETQYF
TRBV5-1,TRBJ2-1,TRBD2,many,TGCGCCAGCAGCTCTAGCGGGTCTTACAATGAGCAGTTCTTC,CASSSSGSYNEQFF
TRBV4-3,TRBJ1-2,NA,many,TGCGCCAGCAGCCAAGACTCGGACGTACATGGCTACACCTTC,CASSQDSDVHGYTF
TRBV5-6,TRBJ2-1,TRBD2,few,TGTGCCAGCAGCTTAACAACCATTACCGGGACTAGCTCCTACAATGAGCAGTTCTTC,CASSLTTITGTSSYNEQFF
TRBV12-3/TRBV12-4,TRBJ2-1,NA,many,TGTGCCAGCAGTGCGCTAACAGGGCACCGCTACAATGAGCAGTTCTTC,CASSALTGHRYNEQFF
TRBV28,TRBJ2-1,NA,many,TGTGCCAGCAAGCATAGCGGAGGCTCCTACAATGAGCAGTTCTTC,CASKHSGGSYNEQFF
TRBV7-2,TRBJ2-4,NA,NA,TGTGCCAGCAGCTTAGGATGGGCGGATGTGGAAAACATTCAGTACTTC,CASSLGWADVENIQYF
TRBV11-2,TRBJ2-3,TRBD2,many,TGTGCCAGCAGCTCTAGGGGCCGGGCTAGCGGGAACAGCACAGATACGCAGTATTTT,CASSSRGRASGNSTDTQYF
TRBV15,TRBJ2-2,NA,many,TGTGCCACCAGCAGAGATCGGGCAGGGGATGATATCGGGGAGCTGTTTTTT,CATSRDRAGDDIGELFF
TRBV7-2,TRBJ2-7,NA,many,TGTGCCAGCAGCTTAGGGTCAGTGGTCCACTCCTACGAGCAGTACTTC,CASSLGSVVHSYEQYF
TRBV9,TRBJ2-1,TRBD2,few,TGTGCCAGCAGCGTAGGAGCGGGAGGGTACAATGAGCAGTTCTTC,CASSVGAGGYNEQFF